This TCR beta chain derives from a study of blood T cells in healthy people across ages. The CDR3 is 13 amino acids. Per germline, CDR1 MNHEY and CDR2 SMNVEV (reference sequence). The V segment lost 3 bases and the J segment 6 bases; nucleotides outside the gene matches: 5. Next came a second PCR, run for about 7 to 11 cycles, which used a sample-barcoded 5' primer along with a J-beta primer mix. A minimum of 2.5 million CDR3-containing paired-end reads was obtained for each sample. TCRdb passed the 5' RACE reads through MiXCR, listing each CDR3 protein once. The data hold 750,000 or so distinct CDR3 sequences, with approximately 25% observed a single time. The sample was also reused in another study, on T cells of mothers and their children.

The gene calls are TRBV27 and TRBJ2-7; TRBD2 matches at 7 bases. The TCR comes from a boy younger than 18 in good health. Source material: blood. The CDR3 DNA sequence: TGTGCCAGCAGTTTCGGGGGGAGGGCCGAGCAGTACTTC. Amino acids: CASSFGGRAEQYF.